This TCR beta chain derives from a study of control samples from healthy donors and cancer patients. A note on this clone: This specimen includes other DNA sequences encoding the same CDR3.

Using immunoSEQ multiplex PCR, the repertoire was profiled, and TCRdb retains in-frame clones only, with some absent. The data show 65,000 to 75,000 clones, roughly 87% seen once. The CDR3 contains 14 residues. Germline V gives CDR1 SNHLY, CDR2 FYNNEI. V lost 6 bases to trimming and J lost 4 bases; unmatched junction nucleotides: 6. The material sequenced was blood. This sequence was found in a woman in her forties or fifties in good health. This rearrangement joins TRBV2 to TRBJ2-7, with 10 positions matching TRBD1. The CDR3 DNA reads TGTGCCAGCAGCCGATCGGGACAGGGGTACGAGCAGTACTTC. Amino acid sequence: CASSRSGQGYEQYF.